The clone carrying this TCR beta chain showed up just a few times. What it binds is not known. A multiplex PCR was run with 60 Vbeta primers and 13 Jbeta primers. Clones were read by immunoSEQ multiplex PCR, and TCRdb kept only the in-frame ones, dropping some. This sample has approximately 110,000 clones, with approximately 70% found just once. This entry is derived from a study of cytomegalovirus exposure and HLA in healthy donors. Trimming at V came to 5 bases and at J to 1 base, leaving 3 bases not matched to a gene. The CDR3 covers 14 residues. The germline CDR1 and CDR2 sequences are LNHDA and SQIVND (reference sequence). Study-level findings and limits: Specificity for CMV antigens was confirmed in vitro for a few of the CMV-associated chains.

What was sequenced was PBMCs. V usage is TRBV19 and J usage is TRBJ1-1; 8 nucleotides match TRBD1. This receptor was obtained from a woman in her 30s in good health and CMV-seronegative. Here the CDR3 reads CASSQQGGNTEAFF. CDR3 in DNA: TGTGCCAGTAGTCAACAGGGGGGGAACACTGAAGCTTTCTTT.